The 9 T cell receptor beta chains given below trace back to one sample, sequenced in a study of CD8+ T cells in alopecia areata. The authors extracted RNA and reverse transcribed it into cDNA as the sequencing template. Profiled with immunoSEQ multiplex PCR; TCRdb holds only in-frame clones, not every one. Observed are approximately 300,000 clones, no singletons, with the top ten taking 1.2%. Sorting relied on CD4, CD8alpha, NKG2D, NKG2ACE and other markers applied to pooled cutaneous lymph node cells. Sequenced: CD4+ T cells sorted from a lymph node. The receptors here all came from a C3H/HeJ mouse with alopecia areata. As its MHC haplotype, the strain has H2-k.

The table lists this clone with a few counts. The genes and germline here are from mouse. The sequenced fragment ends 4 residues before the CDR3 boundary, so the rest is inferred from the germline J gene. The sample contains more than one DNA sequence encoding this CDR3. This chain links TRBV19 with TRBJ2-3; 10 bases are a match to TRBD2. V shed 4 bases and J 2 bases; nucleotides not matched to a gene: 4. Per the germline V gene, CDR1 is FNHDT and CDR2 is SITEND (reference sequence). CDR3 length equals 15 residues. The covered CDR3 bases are TGTGCCAGCAGTCCCGACTGGGGGGTTGCAGAA. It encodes CASSPDWGVAE. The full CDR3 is CASSPDWGVAETLYF. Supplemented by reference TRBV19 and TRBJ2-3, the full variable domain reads GGIITQTPKFLIGQEGQKLTLKCQQNFNHDTMYWYRQDSGKGLRLIYYSITENDLQKGDLSEGYDASREKKSSFSLTVTSAQKNEMAVFLCASSPDWGVAETLYFGSGTRLTVL.

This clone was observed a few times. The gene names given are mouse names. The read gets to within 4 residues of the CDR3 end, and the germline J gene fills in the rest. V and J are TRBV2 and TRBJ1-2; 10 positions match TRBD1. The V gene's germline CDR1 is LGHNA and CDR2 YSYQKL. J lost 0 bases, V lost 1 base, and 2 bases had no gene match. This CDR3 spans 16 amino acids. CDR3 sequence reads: CASSQAGTGANSDYTF. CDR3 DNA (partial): TGTGCCAGCAGCCAAGCCGGGACAGGGGCAAACTCC.

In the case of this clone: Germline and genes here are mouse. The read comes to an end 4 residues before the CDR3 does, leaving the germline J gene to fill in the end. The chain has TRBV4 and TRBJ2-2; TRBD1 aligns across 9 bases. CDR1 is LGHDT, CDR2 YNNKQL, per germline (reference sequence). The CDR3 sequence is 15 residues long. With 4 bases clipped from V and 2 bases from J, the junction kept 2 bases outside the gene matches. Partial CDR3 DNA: TGTGCCAGCAGCTCCGGGACAGGGAACACCGGG. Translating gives CASSSGTGNTG. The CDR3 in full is CASSSGTGNTGQLYF. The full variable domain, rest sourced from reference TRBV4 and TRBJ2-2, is ETAVFQTPNYHVTQVGNEVSFNCKQTLGHDTMYWYKQDSKKLLKIMFSYNNKQLIVNETVPRRFSPQSSDKAHLNLRIKSVEPEDSAVYLCASSSGTGNTGQLYFGEGSKLTVL.

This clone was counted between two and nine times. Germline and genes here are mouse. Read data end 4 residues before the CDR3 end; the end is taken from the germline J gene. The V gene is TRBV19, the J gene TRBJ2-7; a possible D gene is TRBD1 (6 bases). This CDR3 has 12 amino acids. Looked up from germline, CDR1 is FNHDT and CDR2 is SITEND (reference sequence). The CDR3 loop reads CASSKEGDEQYF. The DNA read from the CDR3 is TGTGCCAGCAGTAAGGAGGGGGAT. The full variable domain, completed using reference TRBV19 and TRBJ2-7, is GGIITQTPKFLIGQEGQKLTLKCQQNFNHDTMYWYRQDSGKGLRLIYYSITENDLQKGDLSEGYDASREKKSSFSLTVTSAQKNEMAVFLCASSKEGDEQYFGPGTRLTVL.

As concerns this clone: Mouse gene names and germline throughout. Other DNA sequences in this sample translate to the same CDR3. The CDR3 protein is CASSIGQGYAEQFF. The sequenced part of the CDR3 DNA is TGTGCCAGCAGTATCGGACAGGGGTATGCT. This sequence joins TRBV19 and TRBJ2-1; 9 nucleotides match TRBD1. Read sequence stops 4 residues before the CDR3 end, and the germline J gene provides the missing end. The CDR3 contains 14 residues. The germline CDR1 and CDR2 sequences are FNHDT and SITEND (reference sequence). Unmatched junction bases numbered 1, after V lost 2 bases and J lost 4 bases.

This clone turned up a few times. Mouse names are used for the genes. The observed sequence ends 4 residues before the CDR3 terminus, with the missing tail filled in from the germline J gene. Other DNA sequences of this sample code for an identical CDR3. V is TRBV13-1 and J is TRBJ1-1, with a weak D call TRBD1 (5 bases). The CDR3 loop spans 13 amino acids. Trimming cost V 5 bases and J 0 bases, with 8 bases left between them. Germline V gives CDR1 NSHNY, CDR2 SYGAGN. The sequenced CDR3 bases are TGTGCCAGCAGGCAGGGTACAAACACA. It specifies CASRQGTNT. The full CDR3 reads CASRQGTNTEVFF.

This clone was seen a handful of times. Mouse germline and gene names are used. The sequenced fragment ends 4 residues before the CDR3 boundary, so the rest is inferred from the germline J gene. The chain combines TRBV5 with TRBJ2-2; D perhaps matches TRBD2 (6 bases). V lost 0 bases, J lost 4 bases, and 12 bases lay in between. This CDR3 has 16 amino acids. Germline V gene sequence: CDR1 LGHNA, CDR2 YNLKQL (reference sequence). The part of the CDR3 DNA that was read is TGTGCCAGCAGCCAAGACTGGGGCGAACCCACCGGG. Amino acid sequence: CASSQDWGEPTG. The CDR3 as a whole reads CASSQDWGEPTGQLYF.

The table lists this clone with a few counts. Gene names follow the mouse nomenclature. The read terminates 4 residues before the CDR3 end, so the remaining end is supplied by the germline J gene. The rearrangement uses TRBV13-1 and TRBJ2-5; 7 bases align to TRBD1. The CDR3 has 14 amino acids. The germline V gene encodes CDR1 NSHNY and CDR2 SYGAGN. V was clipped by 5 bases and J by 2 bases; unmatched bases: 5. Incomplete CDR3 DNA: TGTGCCAGCAGAGAACAGGGGTCCCAAGAC. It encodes CASREQGSQD. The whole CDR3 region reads CASREQGSQDTQYF.

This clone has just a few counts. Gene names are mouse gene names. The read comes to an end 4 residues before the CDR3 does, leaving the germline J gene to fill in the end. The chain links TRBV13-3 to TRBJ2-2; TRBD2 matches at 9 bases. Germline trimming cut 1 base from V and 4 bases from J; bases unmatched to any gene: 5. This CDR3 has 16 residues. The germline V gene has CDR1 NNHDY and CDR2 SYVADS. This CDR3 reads CASSDWGGASTGQLYF. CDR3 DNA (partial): TGTGCCAGCAGTGATTGGGGGGGCGCGAGCACCGGG.